This TCR beta chain was captured in a study of vaccination effects on CD4 cells after COVID-19. Study-level information: With the ViraFEST assay, the study expanded antigen-specific CD4+ T cells using viral peptide pools, then sequenced them.

This clone was counted between two and nine times. Antigen: not known. CDR1 is LNHDA and CDR2 is SQIVND in the germline V gene (reference sequence). This CDR3 is 15 amino acids long. Trimming stripped 4 bases from V and 4 bases from J, with 16 bases between. Scientists isolated CD4+ T cells after an approximately ten-day culture period ended. Two-dose BNT162b2 or mRNA-1273 vaccination was given to participants. Vaccine recipients had no previous SARS-CoV-2 infection; their nucleocapsid antibodies were negative. Both day 3 and day 7 saw half the medium replaced with IL-2 medium. Method: immunoSEQ multiplex PCR; TCRdb's copy keeps in-frame clones and lacks some. The sample contains about 66,000 clones, less than 85% of which appear only once. Whole-study findings and limits: The study dataset contains few convalescent patients and includes no early post-infection timepoints.

Sequencing was performed on CD4+ T cells from PBMCs cultured without peptide, taken after COVID-19 vaccination. The rearrangement joins TRBV19 to TRBJ1-1, with D tentatively TRBD1 (6 bases). This TCR was sampled from a human donor who received a COVID-19 vaccine. CDR3 amino acids: CASSKADSAATEAFF. The CDR3 nucleotides are TGTGCCAGTAGTAAAGCGGACAGCGCGGCCACTGAAGCTTTCTTT.